The T cell receptor (beta chain) under discussion was sequenced for a study of blood T cell repertoires in COVID-19. Per the germline V gene, CDR1 is ENHRY and CDR2 is SYGVKD. CDR3 size: 14 residues. V was pared by 4 bases and J by 8 bases, with 14 bases between. Assay used: immunoSEQ multiplex PCR; TCRdb lists only in-frame clones, some missing. The sample yields almost 250,000 clones, around 87% seen once. The genes are TRBV10-3 and TRBJ2-2, with D possibly being TRBD1 (6 bases). The clonotype was recovered from a woman in her forties or fifties who had recovered from COVID-19. Source material: PBMCs or T cells enriched from blood (not recorded which). The CDR3, as DNA: TGTGCCATCAGTGGAGATGAGGGGGAAGGGGAGCTGTTTTTT. It encodes CAISGDEGEGELFF.